This T cell receptor beta chain originates from a study of T cells in Graves' hyperthyroidism and ophthalmopathy. The V and J ends lost 11 bases and 9 bases respectively, with 14 bases between them. The CDR3 has 12 amino acids. Germline values: CDR1 LNHDA, CDR2 SQIVND (reference sequence). Amplified TCR beta CDR3 regions derived from RNA transcripts. An initial round of RT-PCR targeting the TCR CDR3 relied on the HTBI primer set. From the multiplex PCR reads, TCRdb called clonotypes with MiXCR, one entry per CDR3 protein. The table has 480,000 or so distinct CDR3 sequences, 40% to 50% seen once. On this clonotype itself: Its target is unknown.

The study, taken as a whole, reports: A model of 13 V-J features distinguished ophthalmopathy from stable hyperthyroidism. Within blood appeared most thyroid clonotypes that had expanded above 0.001. The model foresaw ophthalmopathy a median roughly 6 months prior to onset.

The material sequenced was peripheral blood or thyroid tissue (not recorded which). This sequence was found in an adult woman with Graves' disease, either hyperthyroidism or ophthalmopathy (not recorded which). V and J are TRBV19 and TRBJ1-6; the D gene is possibly TRBD1 (5 bases). CDR3 in DNA: TGTGCCGCAGGCGGGGGGACTTCACCCCTCCACTTT. Translated: CAAGGGTSPLHF.